The 30 T cell receptor beta chains presented below share a single source sample, sequenced in a study of immune evolution from preneoplasia to lung adenocarcinoma. The data were produced by immunoSEQ multiplex PCR, yet TCRdb's version contains in-frame clones alone and is incomplete. The table includes over 10,000 clones, under 90% detected once. Sequenced material: FFPE tissue from an adenomatous hyperplasia lung lesion. Stated subset: atypical adenomatous hyperplasia (AAH), lung preneoplasia. The source is a person aged 50 or older with lung adenocarcinoma.

The V gene is TRBV2, the J gene TRBJ1-2, with D maybe TRBD1 (5 bases). CDR3 length: 13 residues. Trimming took off 1 base at V and 7 bases at J, with 10 bases between the two ends. In germline, CDR1 is SNHLY, CDR2 FYNNEI. The CDR3 DNA is TGTGCCAGCAGTGAAGTCGGCAGGGTTGGCTACACCTTC. This encodes CASSEVGRVGYTF.

The chain is built from TRBV30 and TRBJ2-3; weak D call: TRBD2 (6 bases). V was trimmed by 7 bases and J by 2 bases, leaving 31 bases between them. The CDR3 loop spans 19 amino acids. Germline CDR1 GTSNPN, CDR2 SVGIG (reference sequence). The DNA of the CDR3 is TGTGCCTATACCTCGGTTGGCGGGACGACCCTACCACCCACAGATACGCAGTATTTT. Its translation: CAYTSVGGTTLPPTDTQYF.

CDR3 in amino acids: CASSFGPTNEKLFF. The CDR3 DNA sequence: TGTGCCAGCAGTTTCGGGCCAACTAATGAAAAACTGTTTTTT. This chain joins TRBV28 and TRBJ1-4; unclear D gene. The germline V gene encodes CDR1 MDHEN and CDR2 SYDVKM. The V end lost 3 bases, the J end lost 0 bases, and 5 bases lay between the germline ends. CDR3 length equals 14 residues.

This sequence joins TRBV7-8 and TRBJ1-2; D may be TRBD1 (5 bases). This CDR3 spans 16 amino acids. CDR1 and CDR2 (germline): SGHVS, FQNEAQ. Trimming cost V 2 bases and J 7 bases, with 20 bases left between them. The CDR3 region is CASSLSTGTSGGGYTF. CDR3 DNA: TGTGCCAGCAGCTTATCCACCGGGACCTCAGGCGGTGGCTACACCTTC.

This clone was counted a few times. This chain connects TRBV10-1 to TRBJ1-2; D is ambiguous. This CDR3 region has 13 residues. V gave up 3 bases and J gave up 5 bases, with 10 bases separating them. Per germline, CDR1 WNHNN and CDR2 SYGVQD (reference sequence). The CDR3 spells CASSEGIAYGYTF. The CDR3 bases are TGCGCCAGCAGTGAAGGAATCGCTTATGGCTACACCTTC.

The chain joins TRBV23-1 to TRBJ2-6; possible D gene TRBD1, 6 bases. TRBV23-1 carries the ORF label, with uncertain function. V was pared by 4 bases and J by 2 bases, with 15 bases between. The CDR3 contains 17 residues. The CDR3 loop reads CASSLKHRVPGANVLTF. CDR3 DNA sequence: TGCGCCAGCAGTCTAAAGCACAGGGTCCCTGGGGCCAACGTCCTGACTTTC.

This chain uses TRBV6-6 with TRBJ2-7; TRBD2 agrees at 7 bases. CDR1 is MNHNY, CDR2 SVGAGI, per germline (reference sequence). This CDR3 has 13 residues. Trimming removed 2 bases from V and 6 bases from J; junction bases left unmatched: 4. CDR3 nucleotides: TGTGCCAGCAGTTACGGGGAGGGTGCCGAGCAGTACTTC. It translates to CASSYGEGAEQYF.

This clone showed up just once. The chain recombines TRBV21-1 with TRBJ2-6; TRBD1 reflects the table's D call only, with no check against the DNA. TRBV21-1 is a known pseudogene. The CDR3 contains 19 residues. The CDR3 DNA is TGTGCCAGCCGAAACACAGGGGGCAAGGAGAGCTCTGGGGCCAACGTCCTGACTTTC. This gives the protein CASRNTGGKESSGANVLTF.

The genes are TRBV11-3 and TRBJ2-3; no firm D call. V lost 3 bases and J lost 4, with 8 bases in between. CDR3 length equals 13 residues. In germline, CDR1 is SGHNT, CDR2 YENEEA. CDR3 DNA sequence: TGTGCCAGCAGCTTTAATTCCCCAGATACGCAGTATTTT. Amino acid sequence: CASSFNSPDTQYF.

This chain connects TRBV19 to TRBJ2-7, with D maybe TRBD2 (6 bases). CDR1 and CDR2 from the germline V gene are LNHDA and SQIVND (reference sequence). Trimming took 7 bases from V and 6 from J, leaving 10 bases between them. This CDR3 is built from 11 residues. The CDR3 nucleotides are TGTGCCAGTAAGGAGGGTTCCGAGCAGTACTTC. The encoded protein is CASKEGSEQYF.

V is TRBV18 and J is TRBJ2-3, with D perhaps matching TRBD1 (6 bases). The CDR3 contains 14 residues. V was shortened by 4 bases and J by 5 bases, with 13 bases between the two germline ends. Germline V gene sequence: CDR1 KGHSH, CDR2 LQKENI. The CDR3 nucleotides are TGTGCCAGCTCACACTCACAGGGTGTAGATACGCAGTATTTT. It encodes CASSHSQGVDTQYF.

The V and J genes are TRBV19 and TRBJ1-5; D unclear. V was clipped by 1 base and J by 5 bases, with 12 bases between them. CDR3 length equals 15 residues. Germline V gene lookup returns CDR1 LNHDA and CDR2 SQIVND (reference sequence). CDR3 sequence reads: CASSIGGQYHQPQHF. The CDR3 nucleotides read TGTGCCAGTAGTATAGGTGGTCAGTATCATCAGCCCCAGCATTTT.

V usage is TRBV11-3 and J usage is TRBJ2-2, with D unresolved. Germline CDR1 and CDR2: SGHNT and YENEEA. This CDR3 spans 12 amino acids. V was trimmed by 2 bases and J by 5 bases, leaving 3 bases between them. The CDR3, as DNA: TGTGCCAGCAGCTTAATGACCGGGGAGCTGTTTTTT. Translation gives CASSLMTGELFF.

This sequence joins TRBV5-1 and TRBJ2-1; 8 bases map to TRBD2. Germline CDR1 SGHRS, CDR2 YFSETQ. This CDR3 has 14 residues. V trimming: 5 bases; J trimming: 2 bases; junction bases outside the gene matches: 3. CDR3 coding DNA: TGCGCCAGCAGTACTAGCGGAGCCTACAATGAGCAGTTCTTC. Residues: CASSTSGAYNEQFF.

This clone is medium-sized by share. The CDR3: CSAQRGAGQPQHF. The CDR3 DNA is TGCAGCGCTCAGCGGGGGGCGGGACAGCCCCAGCATTTT. The chain employs TRBV29-1 and TRBJ1-5, with D tentatively TRBD1 (6 bases). V lost 7 bases and J lost 7, with 17 bases in between. The CDR3 has 13 amino acids. Germline assignment: CDR1 SQVTM and CDR2 ANQGSEA.

V and J are TRBV19 and TRBJ1-1; unclear D gene. The V and J ends lost 7 bases and 5 bases respectively, with 14 bases between them. The CDR3 loop spans 13 amino acids. CDR1 LNHDA and CDR2 SQIVND come from the germline V gene (reference sequence). CDR3 sequence (DNA): TGTGCCAGTACTGGAGGGTGGAAAACTGAAGCTTTCTTT. It specifies CASTGGWKTEAFF.

The chain uses TRBV11-3 and TRBJ1-2; TRBD1 aligns across 8 bases. Trimming took 5 bases from V and 2 from J; bases not matched to a gene: 1. This CDR3 comprises 13 residues. CDR1 and CDR2 from the germline V gene are SGHNT and YENEEA. CDR3 in amino acids: CASSRTGNYGYTF. In nucleotides, the CDR3 is TGTGCCAGCAGCCGGACAGGGAACTATGGCTACACCTTC.

The gene calls are TRBV10-3 and TRBJ2-1; D is ambiguous. This CDR3 spans 13 amino acids. CDR1 and CDR2 from the germline V gene are ENHRY and SYGVKD. The V gene lost 0 bases and the J gene lost 12 bases, with 12 bases spanning the gap. The CDR3 region is CAISESMGAWQFF. CDR3 in DNA: TGTGCCATCAGTGAGTCGATGGGCGCCTGGCAGTTCTTC.

V usage is TRBV5-1 and J usage is TRBJ2-2; D uncertain. Germline values: CDR1 SGHRS, CDR2 YFSETQ. Trimming left V 3 bases short and J 4 bases short, with 16 bases between. This CDR3 is built from 16 residues. The CDR3 protein is CASSSQSPARTGELFF. CDR3 bases: TGCGCCAGCAGCTCACAGAGCCCGGCCCGCACCGGGGAGCTGTTTTTT.

The chain carries TRBV28 and TRBJ2-7, with 7 bases lining up with TRBD2. Germline V gives CDR1 MDHEN, CDR2 SYDVKM. J gave up 0 bases and V 6 bases, and 8 bases lay outside the gene matches. The CDR3 length is 15 residues. CDR3 sequence reads: CASRPERGYSYEQYF. In nucleotides, the CDR3 is TGTGCCAGCAGACCCGAGCGGGGATACTCCTACGAGCAGTACTTC.

The chain employs TRBV7-9 and TRBJ2-7, with 9 bases aligning to TRBD2. V lost 6 bases and J lost 3; bases outside the gene matches: 9. The CDR3 sequence is 15 residues long. Germline V lookup: CDR1 SEHNR, CDR2 FQNEAQ (reference sequence). The CDR3 coding sequence is TGTGCCAGCAGGAAACCGGGACTAGCCAACTACGAGCAGTACTTC. It is translated as CASRKPGLANYEQYF.

V is TRBV19 and J is TRBJ2-2; 8 bases are shared with TRBD2. The junction had 11 bases not matched to a gene; V was cut back by 2 bases and J by 6 bases. The CDR3 consists of 17 residues. Germline V lookup: CDR1 LNHDA, CDR2 SQIVND (reference sequence). CDR3 DNA sequence: TGTGCCAGTAGTATAATTAAGACGAGCGGGAGTCCCGGGGAGCTGTTTTTT. Translated, it gives CASSIIKTSGSPGELFF. The variable domain in full, completed from reference TRBV19 and TRBJ2-2, reads DGGITQSPKYLFRKEGQNVTLSCEQNLNHDAMYWYRQDPGQGLRLIYYSQIVNDFQKGDIAEGYSVSREKKESFPLTVTSAQKNPTAFYLCASSIIKTSGSPGELFFGEGSRLTVL.

This clone appeared a few times. This chain links TRBV28 with TRBJ2-3; 8 bases align to TRBD2. The CDR3 length is 14 residues. Losses at the gene ends were 3 bases for V and 5 bases for J; bases not matched to a gene: 4. From germline, CDR1 is MDHEN and CDR2 SYDVKM. The CDR3 bases are TGTGCCAGCAGTTTCCGGGAGGGCCGAGATACGCAGTATTTT. This gives the protein CASSFREGRDTQYF.

The chain recombines TRBV6-4 with TRBJ1-1; D might be TRBD1 (6 bases). Germline V gives CDR1 MRHNA, CDR2 SNTAGT. Trimming removed 9 bases from V and 9 bases from J, with 11 bases in between. This CDR3 has 10 amino acids. The CDR3 spells CARLGGKAFF. For the CDR3, the DNA is TGTGCCAGATTAGGGGGAAAAGCTTTCTTT.

This clone was counted a single time. The chain recombines TRBV6-5 with TRBJ2-7, with D possibly TRBD1 on 6 matching bases. CDR3 length: 15 amino acids. CDR1 and CDR2 (germline): MNHEY, SVGAGI. The V end lost 0 bases, the J end lost 3 bases, and 12 bases lay between the germline ends. The CDR3 loop is CASSYSRKQGYEQYF. CDR3 coding DNA: TGTGCCAGCAGTTACTCACGGAAACAGGGCTACGAGCAGTACTTC.

The V call is TRBV7-6, the J call TRBJ1-5, with D unresolved. The CDR3 contains 13 residues. The germline gives CDR1 SGHVS, CDR2 FNYEAQ. Trimming shortened V by 0 bases and J by 5 bases, and 5 bases separated the two germline ends. The CDR3 loop reads CASSLAGDQPQHF. Written as DNA, the CDR3 is TGTGCCAGCAGCTTAGCAGGAGATCAGCCCCAGCATTTT.

The chain combines TRBV6-5 with TRBJ2-2; D not resolved. Germline V gene data show CDR1 as MNHEY and CDR2 as SVGAGI. This CDR3 has 14 amino acids. Trimming removed 5 bases from V and 3 bases from J, with 10 bases in between. Here the CDR3 reads CASSGDLYTGELFF. In nucleotides, the CDR3 is TGTGCCAGCAGTGGAGACTTGTACACCGGGGAGCTGTTTTTT.

This clone has only one observation. The chain combines TRBV5-1 with TRBJ2-7, with TRBD2 matching over 9 bases. The CDR3 is made up of 15 amino acids. Germline V gene lookup returns CDR1 SGHRS and CDR2 YFSETQ. V lost 3 bases and J lost 5; bases outside the gene matches: 9. CDR3 sequence (DNA): TGCGCCAGCAGCTCGCCGGGACTAGCCTTCAACGAGCAGTACTTC. This sequence encodes CASSSPGLAFNEQYF.

The chain joins TRBV4-1 to TRBJ1-2; D is unclear. The CDR3 spans 14 residues. V lost 4 bases to trimming and J lost 2 bases, with 11 bases between them. CDR1 is MGHRA, CDR2 YSYEKL, per germline. The CDR3 sequence is CASSPLPGNYGYTF. DNA for the CDR3: TGCGCCAGCAGCCCTCTTCCGGGGAACTATGGCTACACCTTC.

V usage is TRBV29-1 and J usage is TRBJ1-1; 7 nucleotides match TRBD1. This CDR3 region has 12 residues. Germline trimming cut 5 bases from V and 5 bases from J; bases unmatched to any gene: 5. Germline CDR1 and CDR2: SQVTM and ANQGSEA. The CDR3 sequence: CSVRQGWTEAFF. CDR3 sequence (DNA): TGCAGCGTTAGACAGGGTTGGACTGAAGCTTTCTTT.